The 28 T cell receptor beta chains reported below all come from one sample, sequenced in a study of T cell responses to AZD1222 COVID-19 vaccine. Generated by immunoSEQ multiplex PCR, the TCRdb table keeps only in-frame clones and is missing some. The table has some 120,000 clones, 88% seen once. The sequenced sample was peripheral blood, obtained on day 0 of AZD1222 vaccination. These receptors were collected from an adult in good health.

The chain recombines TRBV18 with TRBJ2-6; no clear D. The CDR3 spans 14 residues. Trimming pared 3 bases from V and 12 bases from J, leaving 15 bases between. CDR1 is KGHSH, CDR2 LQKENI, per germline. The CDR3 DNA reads TGTGCCAGCTCACCGACCGACTTGCCCTCCGTCCTGACTTTC. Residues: CASSPTDLPSVLTF.

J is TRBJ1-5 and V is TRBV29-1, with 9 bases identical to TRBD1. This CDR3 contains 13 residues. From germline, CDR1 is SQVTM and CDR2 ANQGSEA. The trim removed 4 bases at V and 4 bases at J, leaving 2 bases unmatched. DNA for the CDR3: TGCAGCGTTGGGACAGGGGCAAATCAGCCCCAGCATTTT. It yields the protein CSVGTGANQPQHF.

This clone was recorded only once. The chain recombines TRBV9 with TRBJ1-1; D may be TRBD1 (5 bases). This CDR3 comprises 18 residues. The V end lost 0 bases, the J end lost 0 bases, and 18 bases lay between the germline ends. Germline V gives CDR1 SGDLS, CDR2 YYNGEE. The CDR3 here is CASSVGGWDAMMNTEAFF. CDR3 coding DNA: TGTGCCAGCAGCGTAGGTGGGTGGGACGCGATGATGAACACTGAAGCTTTCTTT.

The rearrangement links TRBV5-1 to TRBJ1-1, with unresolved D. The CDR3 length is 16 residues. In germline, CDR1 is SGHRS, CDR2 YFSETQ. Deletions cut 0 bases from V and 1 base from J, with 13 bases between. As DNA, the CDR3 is TGCGCCAGCAGCTTGGGTGTGGGCGTGGGGAACACTGAAGCTTTCTTT. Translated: CASSLGVGVGNTEAFF.

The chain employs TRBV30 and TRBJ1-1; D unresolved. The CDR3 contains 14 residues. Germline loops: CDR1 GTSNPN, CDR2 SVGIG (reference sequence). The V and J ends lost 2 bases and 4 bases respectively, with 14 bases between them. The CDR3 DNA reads TGTGCCTGGAGTCCTGCTACAGTTGGCACTGAAGCTTTCTTT. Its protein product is CAWSPATVGTEAFF.

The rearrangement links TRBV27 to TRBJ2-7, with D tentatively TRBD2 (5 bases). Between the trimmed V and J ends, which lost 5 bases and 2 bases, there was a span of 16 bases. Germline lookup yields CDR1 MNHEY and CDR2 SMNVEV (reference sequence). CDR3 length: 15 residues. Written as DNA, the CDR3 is TGTGCCAGCAGTATGCGGGCCTCGGGGACCTACGAGCAGTACTTC. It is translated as CASSMRASGTYEQYF.

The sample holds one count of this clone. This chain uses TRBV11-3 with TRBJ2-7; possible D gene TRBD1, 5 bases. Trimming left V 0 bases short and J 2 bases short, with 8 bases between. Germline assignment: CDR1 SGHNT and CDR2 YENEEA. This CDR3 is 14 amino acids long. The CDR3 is CASSLDWGTYEQYF. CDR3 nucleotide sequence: TGTGCCAGCAGCTTAGATTGGGGCACCTACGAGCAGTACTTC.

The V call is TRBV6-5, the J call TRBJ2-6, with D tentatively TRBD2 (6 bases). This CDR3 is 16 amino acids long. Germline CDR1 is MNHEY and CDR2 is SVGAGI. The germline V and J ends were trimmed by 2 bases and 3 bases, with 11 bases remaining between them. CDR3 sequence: CASSYGRGGGANVLTF. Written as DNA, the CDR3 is TGTGCCAGCAGTTACGGAAGGGGAGGTGGGGCCAACGTCCTGACTTTC.

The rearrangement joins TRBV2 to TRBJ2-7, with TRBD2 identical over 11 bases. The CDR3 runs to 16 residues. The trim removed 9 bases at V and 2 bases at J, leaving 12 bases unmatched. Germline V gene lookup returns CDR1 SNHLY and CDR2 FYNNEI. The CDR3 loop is CASEIGTSGSAYEQYF. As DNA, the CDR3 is TGTGCCAGTGAAATCGGGACTAGCGGTAGCGCCTACGAGCAGTACTTC.

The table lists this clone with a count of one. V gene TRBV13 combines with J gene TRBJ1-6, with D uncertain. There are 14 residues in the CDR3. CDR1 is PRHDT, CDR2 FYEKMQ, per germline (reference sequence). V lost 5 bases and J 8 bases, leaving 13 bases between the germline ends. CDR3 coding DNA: TGTGCCAGCAGCGCCTTCCGGAGGGATTCACCCCTCCACTTT. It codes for CASSAFRRDSPLHF.

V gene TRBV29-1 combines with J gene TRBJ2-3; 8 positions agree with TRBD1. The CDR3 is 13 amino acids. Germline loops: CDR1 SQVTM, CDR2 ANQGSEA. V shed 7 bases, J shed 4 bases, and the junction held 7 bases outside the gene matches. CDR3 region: CSEATGVSDTQYF. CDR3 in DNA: TGCAGCGAAGCGACAGGGGTGTCAGATACGCAGTATTTT.

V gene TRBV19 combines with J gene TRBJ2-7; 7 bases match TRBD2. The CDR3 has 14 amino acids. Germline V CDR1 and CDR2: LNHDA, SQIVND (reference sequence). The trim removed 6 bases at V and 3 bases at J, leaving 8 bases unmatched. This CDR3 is CASRPSGMHYEQYF. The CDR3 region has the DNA TGTGCCAGTAGACCAAGCGGGATGCACTACGAGCAGTACTTC.

CDR3 residues: CASSQDGMAGGYNEQFF. The CDR3, as DNA: TGTGCCAGCAGCCAAGATGGGATGGCGGGAGGGTACAATGAGCAGTTCTTC. The chain joins TRBV4-2 to TRBJ2-1; 9 bases are shared with TRBD2. V shed 0 bases, J shed 4 bases, and the junction held 7 bases outside the gene matches. CDR1 LGHNA and CDR2 YNFKEQ come from the germline V gene. The CDR3 consists of 17 residues.

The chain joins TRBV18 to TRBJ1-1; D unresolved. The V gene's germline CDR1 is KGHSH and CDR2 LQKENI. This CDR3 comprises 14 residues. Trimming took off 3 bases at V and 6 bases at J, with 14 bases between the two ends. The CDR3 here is CASSPGRGFAEAFF. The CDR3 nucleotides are TGTGCCAGCTCACCCGGGCGCGGGTTCGCTGAAGCTTTCTTT. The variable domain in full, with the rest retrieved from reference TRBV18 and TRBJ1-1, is NAGVMQNPRHLVRRRGQEARLRCSPMKGHSHVYWYRQLPEEGLKFMVYLQKENIIDESGMPKERFSAEFPKEGPSILRIQQVVRGDSAAYFCASSPGRGFAEAFFGQGTRLTVV.

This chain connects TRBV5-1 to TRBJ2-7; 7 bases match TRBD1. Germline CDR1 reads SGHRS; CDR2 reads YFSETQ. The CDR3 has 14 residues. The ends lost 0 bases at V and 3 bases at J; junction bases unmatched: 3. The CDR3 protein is CASSLGSGGYEQYF. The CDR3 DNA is TGCGCCAGCAGCTTGGGTTCAGGGGGCTACGAGCAGTACTTC.

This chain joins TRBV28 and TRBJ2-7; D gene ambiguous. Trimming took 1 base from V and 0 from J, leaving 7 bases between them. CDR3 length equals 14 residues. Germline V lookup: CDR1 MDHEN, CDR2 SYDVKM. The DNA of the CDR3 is TGTGCCAGCAGTTTATTTATGAGCTCCTACGAGCAGTACTTC. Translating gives CASSLFMSSYEQYF.

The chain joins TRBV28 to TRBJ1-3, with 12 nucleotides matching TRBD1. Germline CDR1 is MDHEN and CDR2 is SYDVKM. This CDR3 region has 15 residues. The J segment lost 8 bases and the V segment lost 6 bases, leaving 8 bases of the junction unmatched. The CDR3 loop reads CASRTGTGGEYTIYF. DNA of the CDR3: TGTGCCAGCAGAACCGGGACAGGGGGCGAGTACACCATATATTTT.

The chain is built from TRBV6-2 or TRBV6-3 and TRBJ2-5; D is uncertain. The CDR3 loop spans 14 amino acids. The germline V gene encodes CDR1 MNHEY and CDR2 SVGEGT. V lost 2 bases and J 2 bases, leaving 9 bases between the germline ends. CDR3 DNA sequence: TGTGCCAGCAGTTACCCTGGGTGGCAAGAGACCCAGTACTTC. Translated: CASSYPGWQETQYF.

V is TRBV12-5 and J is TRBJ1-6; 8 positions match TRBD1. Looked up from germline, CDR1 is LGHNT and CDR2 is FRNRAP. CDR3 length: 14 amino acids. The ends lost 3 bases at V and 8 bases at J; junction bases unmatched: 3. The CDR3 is CASGFQGAHSPLHF. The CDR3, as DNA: TGTGCTAGTGGTTTCCAGGGGGCCCATTCACCCCTCCACTTT. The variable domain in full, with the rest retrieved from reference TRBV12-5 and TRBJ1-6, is DARVTQTPRHKVTEMGQEVTMRCQPILGHNTVFWYRQTMMQGLELLAYFRNRAPLDDSGMPKDRFSAEMPDATLATLKIQPSEPRDSAVYFCASGFQGAHSPLHFGNGTRLTVT.

CDR3: CASSESGGRHNEQFF. The CDR3 nucleotides read TGTGCCAGCAGTGAATCCGGGGGAAGGCACAATGAGCAGTTCTTC. The chain is built from TRBV25-1 and TRBJ2-1; D is possibly TRBD2 (6 bases). Trimming stripped 1 base from V and 5 bases from J, with 12 bases between. The CDR3 totals 15 residues. Germline V gene data show CDR1 as MGHDK and CDR2 as SYGVNS. The full variable domain, completed using reference TRBV25-1 and TRBJ2-1, is EADIYQTPRYLVIGTGKKITLECSQTMGHDKMYWYQQDPGMELHLIHYSYGVNSTEKGDLSSESTVSRIRTEHFPLTLESARPSHTSQYLCASSESGGRHNEQFFGPGTRLTVL.

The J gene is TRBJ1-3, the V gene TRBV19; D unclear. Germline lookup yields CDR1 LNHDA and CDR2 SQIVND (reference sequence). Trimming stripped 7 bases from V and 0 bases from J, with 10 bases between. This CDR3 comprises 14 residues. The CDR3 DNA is TGTGCCAGTAACGACCTGAGCTCTGGAAACACCATATATTTT. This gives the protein CASNDLSSGNTIYF.

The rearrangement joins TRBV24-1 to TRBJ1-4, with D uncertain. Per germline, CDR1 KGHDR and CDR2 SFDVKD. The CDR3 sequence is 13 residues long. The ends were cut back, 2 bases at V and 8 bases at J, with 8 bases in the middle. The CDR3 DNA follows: TGTGCCACCAGTGATTCGGTACTGGAAAAACTGTTTTTT. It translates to CATSDSVLEKLFF.

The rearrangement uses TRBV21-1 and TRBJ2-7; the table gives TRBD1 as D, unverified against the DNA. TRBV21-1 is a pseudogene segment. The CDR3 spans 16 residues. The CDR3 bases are TGTGCCAGCAGCAAAGGACAGGGATTATCCTTCCACGAGCAGTACTTC. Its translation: CASSKGQGLSFHEQYF.

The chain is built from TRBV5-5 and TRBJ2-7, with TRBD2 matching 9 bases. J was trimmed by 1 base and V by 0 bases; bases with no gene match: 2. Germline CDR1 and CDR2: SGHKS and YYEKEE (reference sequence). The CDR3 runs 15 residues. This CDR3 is CASSLGGGVSYEQYF. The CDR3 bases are TGTGCCAGCAGCTTGGGCGGGGGGGTTTCCTACGAGCAGTACTTC.

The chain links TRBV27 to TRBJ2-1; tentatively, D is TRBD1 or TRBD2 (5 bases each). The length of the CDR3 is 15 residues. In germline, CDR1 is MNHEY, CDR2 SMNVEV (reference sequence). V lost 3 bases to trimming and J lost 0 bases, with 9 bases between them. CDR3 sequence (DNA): TGTGCCAGCAGTTTGAGGGACGGCTCCTACAATGAGCAGTTCTTC. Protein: CASSLRDGSYNEQFF.

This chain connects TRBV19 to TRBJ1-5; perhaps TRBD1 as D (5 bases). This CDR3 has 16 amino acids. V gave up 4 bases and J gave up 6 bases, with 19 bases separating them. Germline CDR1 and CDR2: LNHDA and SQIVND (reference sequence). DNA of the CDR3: TGTGCCAGTAGTAGGATAGCAGGGCCTGTTAGTCAGCCCCAGCATTTT. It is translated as CASSRIAGPVSQPQHF. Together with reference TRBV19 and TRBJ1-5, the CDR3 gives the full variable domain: DGGITQSPKYLFRKEGQNVTLSCEQNLNHDAMYWYRQDPGQGLRLIYYSQIVNDFQKGDIAEGYSVSREKKESFPLTVTSAQKNPTAFYLCASSRIAGPVSQPQHFGDGTRLSIL.

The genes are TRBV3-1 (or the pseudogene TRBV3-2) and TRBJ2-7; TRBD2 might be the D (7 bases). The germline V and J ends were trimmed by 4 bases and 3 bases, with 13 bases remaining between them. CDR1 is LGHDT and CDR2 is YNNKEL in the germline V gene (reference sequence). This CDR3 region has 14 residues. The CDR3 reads CASSPHGGRYEQYF. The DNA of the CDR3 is TGTGCCAGCAGCCCACACGGGGGGCGCTACGAGCAGTACTTC.

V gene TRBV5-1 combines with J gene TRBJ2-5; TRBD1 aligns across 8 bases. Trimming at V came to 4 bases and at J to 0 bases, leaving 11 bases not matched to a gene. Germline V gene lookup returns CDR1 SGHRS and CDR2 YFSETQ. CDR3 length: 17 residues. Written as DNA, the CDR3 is TGCGCCAGCAGCCTGGGCCTGCGACAGGGGTACCAAGAGACCCAGTACTTC. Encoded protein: CASSLGLRQGYQETQYF.